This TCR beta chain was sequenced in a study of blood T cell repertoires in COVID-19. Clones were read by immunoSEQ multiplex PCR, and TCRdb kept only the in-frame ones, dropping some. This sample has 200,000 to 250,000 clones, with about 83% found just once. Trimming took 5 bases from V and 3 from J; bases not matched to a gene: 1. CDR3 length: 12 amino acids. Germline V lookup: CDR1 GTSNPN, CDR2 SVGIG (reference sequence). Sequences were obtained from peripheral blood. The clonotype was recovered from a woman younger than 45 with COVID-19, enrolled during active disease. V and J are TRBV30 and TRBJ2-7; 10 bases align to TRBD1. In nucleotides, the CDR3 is TGTGCCTGGGGGGACAGGGGCTACGAGCAGTACTTC. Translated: CAWGDRGYEQYF. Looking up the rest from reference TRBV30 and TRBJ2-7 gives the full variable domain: SQTIHQWPATLVQPVGSPLSLECTVEGTSNPNLYWYRQAAGRGLQLLFYSVGIGQISSEVPQNLSASRPQDRQFILSSKKLLLSDSGFYLCAWGDRGYEQYFGPGTRLTVT.